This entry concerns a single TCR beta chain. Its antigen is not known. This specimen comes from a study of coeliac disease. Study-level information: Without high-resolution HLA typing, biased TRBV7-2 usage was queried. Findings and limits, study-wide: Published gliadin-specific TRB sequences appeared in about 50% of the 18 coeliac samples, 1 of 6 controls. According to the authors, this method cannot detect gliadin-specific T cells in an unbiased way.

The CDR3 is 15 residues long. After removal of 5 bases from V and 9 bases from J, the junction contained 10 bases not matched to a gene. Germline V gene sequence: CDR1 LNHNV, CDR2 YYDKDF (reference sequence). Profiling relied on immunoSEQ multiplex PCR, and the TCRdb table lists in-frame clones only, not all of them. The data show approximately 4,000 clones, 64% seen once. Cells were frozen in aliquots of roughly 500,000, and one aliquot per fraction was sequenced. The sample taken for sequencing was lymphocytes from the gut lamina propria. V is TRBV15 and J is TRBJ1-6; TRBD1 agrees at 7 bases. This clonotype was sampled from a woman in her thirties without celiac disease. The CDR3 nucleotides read TGTGCCACCAGCGGAGGGGGCAGGGGGTTTTCACCCCTCCACTTT. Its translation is CATSGGGRGFSPLHF.